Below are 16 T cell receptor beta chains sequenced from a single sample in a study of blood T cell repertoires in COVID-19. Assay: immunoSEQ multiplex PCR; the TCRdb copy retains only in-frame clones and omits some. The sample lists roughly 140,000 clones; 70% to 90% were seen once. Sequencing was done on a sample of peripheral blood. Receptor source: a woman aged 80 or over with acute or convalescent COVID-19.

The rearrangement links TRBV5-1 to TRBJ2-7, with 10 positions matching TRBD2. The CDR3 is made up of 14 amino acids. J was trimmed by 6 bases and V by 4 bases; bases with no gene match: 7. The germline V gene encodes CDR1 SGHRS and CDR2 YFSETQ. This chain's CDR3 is CASSPRTSGIEQYF. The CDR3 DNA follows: TGCGCCAGCAGCCCTCGGACTAGCGGCATCGAGCAGTACTTC. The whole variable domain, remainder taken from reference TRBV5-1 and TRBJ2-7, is KAGVTQTPRYLIKTRGQQVTLSCSPISGHRSVSWYQQTPGQGLQFLFEYFSETQRNKGNFPGRFSGRQFSNSRSEMNVSTLELGDSALYLCASSPRTSGIEQYFGPGTRLTVT.

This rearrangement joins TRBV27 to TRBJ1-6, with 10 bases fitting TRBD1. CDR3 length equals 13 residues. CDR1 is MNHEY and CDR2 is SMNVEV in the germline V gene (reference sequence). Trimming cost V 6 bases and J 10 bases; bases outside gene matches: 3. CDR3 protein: CASRDRGRSPLHF. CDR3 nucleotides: TGTGCCAGCAGAGACAGGGGGCGATCACCCCTCCACTTT.

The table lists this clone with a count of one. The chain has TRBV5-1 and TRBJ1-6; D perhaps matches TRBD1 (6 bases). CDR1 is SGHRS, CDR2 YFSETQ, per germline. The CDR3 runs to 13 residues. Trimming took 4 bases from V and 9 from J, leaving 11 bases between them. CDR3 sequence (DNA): TGCGCCAGCAGCCCTCGGGACACTTCACCCCTCCACTTT. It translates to CASSPRDTSPLHF.

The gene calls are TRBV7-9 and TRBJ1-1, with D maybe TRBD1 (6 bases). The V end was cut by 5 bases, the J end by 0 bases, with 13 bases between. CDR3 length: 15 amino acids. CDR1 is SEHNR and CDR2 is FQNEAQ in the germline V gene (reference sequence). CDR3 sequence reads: CASSHWTEMNTEAFF. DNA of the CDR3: TGTGCCAGCAGCCACTGGACAGAAATGAACACTGAAGCTTTCTTT. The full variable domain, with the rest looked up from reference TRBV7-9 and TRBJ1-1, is DTGVSQNPRHKITKRGQNVTFRCDPISEHNRLYWYRQTLGQGPEFLTYFQNEAQLEKSRLLSDRFSAERPKGSFSTLEIQRTEQGDSAMYLCASSHWTEMNTEAFFGQGTRLTVV.

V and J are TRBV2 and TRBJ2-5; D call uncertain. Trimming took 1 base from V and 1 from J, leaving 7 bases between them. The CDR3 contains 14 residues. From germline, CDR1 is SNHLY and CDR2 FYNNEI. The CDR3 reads CASSEVSRQETQYF. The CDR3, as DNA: TGTGCCAGCAGTGAAGTATCCCGCCAAGAGACCCAGTACTTC.

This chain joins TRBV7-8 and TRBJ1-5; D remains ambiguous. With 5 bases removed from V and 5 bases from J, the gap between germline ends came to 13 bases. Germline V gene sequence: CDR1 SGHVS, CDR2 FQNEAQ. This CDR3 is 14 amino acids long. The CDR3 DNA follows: TGTGCCAGCAGCACAGACGGTGGCTATCAGCCCCAGCATTTT. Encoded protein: CASSTDGGYQPQHF.

For the CDR3, the DNA is TGTGCCAGCGCGGGACAGGGTAATGAAAAACTGTTTTTT. The encoded protein is CASAGQGNEKLFF. The gene calls are TRBV6-5 and TRBJ1-4; 9 nucleotides match TRBD1. The CDR3 spans 13 residues. Germline V gene data show CDR1 as MNHEY and CDR2 as SVGAGI. J gave up 4 bases and V 8 bases, and 2 bases lay outside the gene matches.

The chain's CDR3 is CAWSPRGNQPQHF. The CDR3 nucleotides are TGTGCCTGGAGCCCTCGGGGCAATCAGCCCCAGCATTTT. This chain connects TRBV30 to TRBJ1-5; no reliable D call. The length of the CDR3 is 13 residues. V dropped 3 bases and J dropped 2 bases, with 8 bases sitting between them. Germline V gene lookup returns CDR1 GTSNPN and CDR2 SVGIG (reference sequence).

As DNA, the CDR3 is TGTGCCAGCAGTGTGCAGGGGCTTATGAACACTGAAGCTTTCTTT. This encodes CASSVQGLMNTEAFF. V is TRBV2 and J is TRBJ1-1; TRBD1 might be the D (6 bases). In germline, CDR1 is SNHLY, CDR2 FYNNEI. CDR3 length: 15 amino acids. Trimming took 4 bases from V and 0 from J, leaving 12 bases between them.

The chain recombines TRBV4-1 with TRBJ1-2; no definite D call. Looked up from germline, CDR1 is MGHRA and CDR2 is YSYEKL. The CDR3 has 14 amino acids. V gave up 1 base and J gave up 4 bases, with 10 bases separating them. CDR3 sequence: CASSQGEIGYGYTF. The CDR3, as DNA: TGCGCCAGCAGCCAAGGGGAGATAGGCTATGGCTACACCTTC.

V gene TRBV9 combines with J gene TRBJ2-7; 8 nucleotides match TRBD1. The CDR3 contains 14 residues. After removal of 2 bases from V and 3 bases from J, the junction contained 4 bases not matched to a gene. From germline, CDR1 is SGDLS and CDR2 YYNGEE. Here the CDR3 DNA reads TGTGCCAGCAGCGTCACAACAGGGGGCTACGAGCAGTACTTC. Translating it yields CASSVTTGGYEQYF.

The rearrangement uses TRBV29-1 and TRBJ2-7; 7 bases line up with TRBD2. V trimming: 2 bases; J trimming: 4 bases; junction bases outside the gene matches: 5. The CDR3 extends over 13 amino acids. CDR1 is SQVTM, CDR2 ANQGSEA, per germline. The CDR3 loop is CSVETGGGYEQYF. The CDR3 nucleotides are TGCAGCGTTGAAACGGGGGGTGGGTACGAGCAGTACTTC.

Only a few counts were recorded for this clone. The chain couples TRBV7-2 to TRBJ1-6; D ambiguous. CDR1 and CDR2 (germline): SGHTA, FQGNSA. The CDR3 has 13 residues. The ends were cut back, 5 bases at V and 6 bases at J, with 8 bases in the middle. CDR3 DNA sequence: TGTGCCAGCAGCCCATCCATTAATTCACCCCTCCACTTT. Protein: CASSPSINSPLHF.

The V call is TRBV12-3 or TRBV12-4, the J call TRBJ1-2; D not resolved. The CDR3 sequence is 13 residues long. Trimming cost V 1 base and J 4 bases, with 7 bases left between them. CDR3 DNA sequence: TGTGCCAGCAGTTTAGAAGAGTTCTATGGCTACACCTTC. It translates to CASSLEEFYGYTF.

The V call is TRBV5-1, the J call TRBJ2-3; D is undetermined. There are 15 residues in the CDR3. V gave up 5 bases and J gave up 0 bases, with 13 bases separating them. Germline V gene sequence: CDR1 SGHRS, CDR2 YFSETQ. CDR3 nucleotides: TGCGCCAGCAGTTCCGAGATCGGTAGCACAGATACGCAGTATTTT. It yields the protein CASSSEIGSTDTQYF.

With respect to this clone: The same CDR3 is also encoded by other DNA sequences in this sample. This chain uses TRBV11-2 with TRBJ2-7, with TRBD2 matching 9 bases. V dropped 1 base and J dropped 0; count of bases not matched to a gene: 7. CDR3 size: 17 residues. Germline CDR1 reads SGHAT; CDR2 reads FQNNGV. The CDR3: CASSLGLAGGSSYEQYF. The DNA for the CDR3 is TGTGCCAGCAGCTTAGGGCTGGCGGGGGGGAGCTCCTACGAGCAGTACTTC.